This TCR beta chain was identified in a study of T cells in localized non-small cell lung cancer. In the case of this clone: Its antigen is still unknown.

Assay: immunoSEQ multiplex PCR; the TCRdb copy retains only in-frame clones and omits some. Of roughly 18,000 clones listed, about 85% are singletons. After removal of 3 bases from V and 3 bases from J, the junction contained 2 bases not matched to a gene. There are 14 residues in the CDR3. Germline V gene lookup returns CDR1 KGHSH and CDR2 LQKENI. General study points: Higher adjacent-lung clonality was associated with shorter survival. In uninvolved adjacent lung, T cell clonality reached its highest value, exceeding tumor. Appearing in adjacent lung were a median about 57 of the top 100 tumor clones. Heterogeneity remains possible, as sequencing covered one tumor region only.

This specimen consisted of peripheral blood, obtained before any cancer treatment. The genes are TRBV18 and TRBJ1-5, with 7 nucleotides matching TRBD1. The TCR originated in a female donor older than 55 with stage I lung adenocarcinoma. The CDR3 sequence is CASSPTGDNQPQHF. The CDR3 coding sequence is TGTGCCAGCTCACCTACAGGGGACAATCAGCCCCAGCATTTT.